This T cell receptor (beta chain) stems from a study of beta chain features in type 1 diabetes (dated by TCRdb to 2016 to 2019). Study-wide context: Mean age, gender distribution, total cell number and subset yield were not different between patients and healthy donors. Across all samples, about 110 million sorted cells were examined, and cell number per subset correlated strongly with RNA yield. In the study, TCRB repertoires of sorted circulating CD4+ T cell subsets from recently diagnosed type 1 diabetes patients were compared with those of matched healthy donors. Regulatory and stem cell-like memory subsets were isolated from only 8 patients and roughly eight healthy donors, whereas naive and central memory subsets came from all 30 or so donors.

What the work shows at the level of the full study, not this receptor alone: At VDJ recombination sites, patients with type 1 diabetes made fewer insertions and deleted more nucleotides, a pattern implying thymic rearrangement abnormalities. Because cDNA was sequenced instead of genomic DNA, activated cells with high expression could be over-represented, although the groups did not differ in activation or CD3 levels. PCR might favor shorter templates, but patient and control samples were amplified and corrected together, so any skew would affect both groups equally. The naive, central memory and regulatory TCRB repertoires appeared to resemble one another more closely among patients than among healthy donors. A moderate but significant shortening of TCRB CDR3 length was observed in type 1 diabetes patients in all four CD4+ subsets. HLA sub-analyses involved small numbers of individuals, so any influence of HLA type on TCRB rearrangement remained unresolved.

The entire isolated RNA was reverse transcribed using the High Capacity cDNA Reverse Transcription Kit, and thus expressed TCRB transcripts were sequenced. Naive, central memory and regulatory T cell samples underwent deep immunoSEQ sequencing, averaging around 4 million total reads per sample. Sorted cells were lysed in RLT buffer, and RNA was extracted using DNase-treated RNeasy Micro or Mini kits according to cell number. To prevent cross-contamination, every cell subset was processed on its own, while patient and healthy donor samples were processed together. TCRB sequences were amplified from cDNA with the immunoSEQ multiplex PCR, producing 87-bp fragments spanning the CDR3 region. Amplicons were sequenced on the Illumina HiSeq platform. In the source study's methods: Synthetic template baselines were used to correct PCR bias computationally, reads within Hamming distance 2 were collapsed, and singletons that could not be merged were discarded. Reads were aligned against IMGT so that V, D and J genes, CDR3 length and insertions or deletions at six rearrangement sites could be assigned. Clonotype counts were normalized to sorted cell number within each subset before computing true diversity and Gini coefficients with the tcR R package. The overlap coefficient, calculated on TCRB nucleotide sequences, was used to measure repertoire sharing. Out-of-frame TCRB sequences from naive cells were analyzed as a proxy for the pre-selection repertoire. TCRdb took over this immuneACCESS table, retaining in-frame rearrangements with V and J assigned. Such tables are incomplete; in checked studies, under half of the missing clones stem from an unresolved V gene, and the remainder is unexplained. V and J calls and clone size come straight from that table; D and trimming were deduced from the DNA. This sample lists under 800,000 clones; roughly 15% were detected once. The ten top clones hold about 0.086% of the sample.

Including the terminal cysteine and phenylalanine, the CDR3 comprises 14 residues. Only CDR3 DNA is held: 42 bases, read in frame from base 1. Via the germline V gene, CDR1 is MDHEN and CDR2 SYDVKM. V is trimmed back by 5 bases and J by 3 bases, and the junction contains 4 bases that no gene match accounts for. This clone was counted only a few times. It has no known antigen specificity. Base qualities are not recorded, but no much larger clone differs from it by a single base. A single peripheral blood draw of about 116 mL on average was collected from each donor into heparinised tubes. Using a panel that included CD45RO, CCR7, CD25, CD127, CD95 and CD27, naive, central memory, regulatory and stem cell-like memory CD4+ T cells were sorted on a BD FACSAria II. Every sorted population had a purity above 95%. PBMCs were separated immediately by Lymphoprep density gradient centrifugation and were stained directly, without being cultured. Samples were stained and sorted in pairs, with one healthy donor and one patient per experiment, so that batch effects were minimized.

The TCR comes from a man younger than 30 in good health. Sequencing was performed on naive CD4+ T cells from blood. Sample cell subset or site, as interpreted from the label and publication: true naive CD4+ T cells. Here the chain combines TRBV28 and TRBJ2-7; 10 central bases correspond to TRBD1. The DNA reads TGTGCCAGCAGTATCGACAGGGGGCTCTACGAGCAGTACTTC. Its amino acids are CASSIDRGLYEQYF.